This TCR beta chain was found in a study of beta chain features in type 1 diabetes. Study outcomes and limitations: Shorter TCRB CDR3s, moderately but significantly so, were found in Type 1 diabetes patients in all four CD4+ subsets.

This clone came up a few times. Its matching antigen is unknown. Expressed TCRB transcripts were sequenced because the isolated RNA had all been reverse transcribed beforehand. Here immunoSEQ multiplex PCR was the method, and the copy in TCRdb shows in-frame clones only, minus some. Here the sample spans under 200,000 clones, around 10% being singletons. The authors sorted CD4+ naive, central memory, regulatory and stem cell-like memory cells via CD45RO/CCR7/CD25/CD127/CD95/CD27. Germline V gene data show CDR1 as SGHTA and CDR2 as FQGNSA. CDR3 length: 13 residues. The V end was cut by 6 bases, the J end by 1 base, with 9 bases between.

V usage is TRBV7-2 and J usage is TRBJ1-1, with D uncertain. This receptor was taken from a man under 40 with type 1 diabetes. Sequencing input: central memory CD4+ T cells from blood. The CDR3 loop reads CASRFSGNTEAFF. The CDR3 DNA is TGTGCCAGCAGGTTCTCCGGGAACACTGAAGCTTTCTTT. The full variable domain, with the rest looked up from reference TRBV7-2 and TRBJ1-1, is GAGVSQSPSNKVTEKGKDVELRCDPISGHTALYWYRQSLGQGLEFLIYFQGNSAPDKSGLPSDRFSAERTGGSVSTLTIQRTQQEDSAVYLCASRFSGNTEAFFGQGTRLTVV.